These 6 T cell receptor beta chains were all obtained from the same sample, sequenced in a study of blood T cell repertoires in COVID-19. The protocol was immunoSEQ multiplex PCR, while the TCRdb copy is restricted to in-frame clones and leaves out a portion. This table has about 220,000 clones, 70% to 85% appearing once. Sequenced sample: PBMCs or T cells enriched from blood (not recorded which). The receptors derive from an older woman who had recovered from COVID-19.

V usage is TRBV19 and J usage is TRBJ2-7; 9 nucleotides agree with TRBD1. This CDR3 spans 14 amino acids. Germline V gives CDR1 LNHDA, CDR2 SQIVND (reference sequence). The V segment lost 6 bases and the J segment 4 bases; nucleotides outside the gene matches: 7. CDR3 protein: CASSWGQGIYEQYF. CDR3 nucleotide sequence: TGTGCCAGTAGCTGGGGACAGGGAATATACGAGCAGTACTTC.

J is TRBJ2-5 and V is TRBV30; possibly TRBD2 for D (5 bases). V was cut by 2 bases and J by 2 bases, with 9 bases left in between. The CDR3 is 13 amino acids. Looked up from germline, CDR1 is GTSNPN and CDR2 is SVGIG (reference sequence). This chain's CDR3 is CAWSRESQETQYF. The CDR3, as DNA: TGTGCCTGGAGTCGGGAATCTCAAGAGACCCAGTACTTC.

This clone was observed a few times. The chain employs TRBV28 and TRBJ1-5; weak D call: TRBD1 (6 bases). The length of the CDR3 is 16 residues. Trimming took off 7 bases at V and 1 base at J, with 17 bases between the two ends. CDR1 and CDR2 from the germline V gene are MDHEN and SYDVKM. The CDR3 is CASTHREGASNQPQHF. CDR3 sequence (DNA): TGTGCCAGCACCCACAGGGAAGGGGCGAGCAATCAGCCCCAGCATTTT. Combining the CDR3 with reference TRBV28 and TRBJ1-5 gives the whole variable domain DVKVTQSSRYLVKRTGEKVFLECVQDMDHENMFWYRQDPGLGLRLIYFSYDVKMKEKGDIPEGYSVSREKKERFSLILESASTNQTSMYLCASTHREGASNQPQHFGDGTRLSIL.

The V call is TRBV12-3 or TRBV12-4, the J call TRBJ2-1, with 10 nucleotides matching TRBD1. The V segment lost 5 bases and the J segment 7 bases; nucleotides outside the gene matches: 2. CDR3 length equals 13 residues. In DNA form, the CDR3 reads TGTGCCAGCAGTACGGACAGGGGGAATGAGCAGTTCTTC. Its protein product is CASSTDRGNEQFF.

The V call is TRBV3-1 (or the pseudogene TRBV3-2), the J call TRBJ2-7; possible D gene TRBD1, 5 bases. Germline values: CDR1 LGHDT, CDR2 YNNKEL (reference sequence). CDR3 length: 13 amino acids. Trimming pared 1 base from V and 7 bases from J, leaving 11 bases between. The CDR3: CASSQARAGEQYF. Written as DNA, the CDR3 is TGTGCCAGCAGCCAAGCCAGGGCAGGGGAGCAGTACTTC.

This clone was recorded once. The V gene is TRBV4-2, the J gene TRBJ2-1; 10 bases align to TRBD2. Unmatched junction bases numbered 10, after V lost 4 bases and J lost 10 bases. Germline values: CDR1 LGHNA, CDR2 YNFKEQ. The CDR3 has 15 amino acids. This CDR3 reads CASSPPSGSTWEQFF. In DNA form, the CDR3 reads TGTGCCAGCAGCCCGCCTAGCGGGAGCACTTGGGAGCAGTTCTTC.